One T cell receptor (beta chain) is described in this entry. Only in-frame clones appear in the TCRdb table, and some are missing; sequencing was by immunoSEQ multiplex PCR. The sample lists more than 2 million clones; about 93% were seen once. The data were obtained in a study of shared clonotypes between healthy human individuals. Naive CD8 cells were CD45RO-negative, positively selected for CCR7, excluding terminally differentiated effector memory CD45RA+ cells. CDR1 and CDR2 from the germline V gene are WNHNN and SYGVQD (reference sequence). The CDR3 is made up of 15 amino acids. Trimming took off 0 bases at V and 5 bases at J, with 13 bases between the two ends.

The sample consisted of naive CD8+ T cells from PBMCs. This chain links TRBV10-1 with TRBJ1-1; D gene unclear. The source of this sequence is a man between 18 and 35 years old in good health. Some clones in this sample may be carry-over from other donors' samples. The CDR3 is CASSESRSLGTEAFF. In nucleotides, the CDR3 is TGCGCCAGCAGTGAGTCGAGGAGCTTGGGGACTGAAGCTTTCTTT.